The entry below describes one T cell receptor beta chain. Antigen unknown. Single viable CD3+CD4+CD8-CD45RO+ cells were sorted as the memory CD4+ T cells. CMV serostatus came from serum IgG against pp150, pp28, p38, p52. CDR1 LGHNA and CDR2 YSLEER come from the germline V gene. CDR3 length equals 17 residues. V shed 0 bases and J 4 bases; nucleotides not matched to a gene: 8. Profiling relied on immunoSEQ multiplex PCR, and the TCRdb table lists in-frame clones only, not all of them. This sample has over 25,000 clones, with more than 75% found just once. The sample belongs to a study of memory CD4+ T cells and cytomegalovirus serostatus. Background on the study: Healthy Belgian adult donors included several CMV-positive and fewer than 25 CMV-negative people.

Regarding the study as a whole: Of approximately 160 reported CMV TCRbeta sequences, roughly 67 were found in memory CD4+ repertoires. The CMV-associated TCR signature appears largely within the CD4+ memory repertoire.

Sequenced sample: memory CD4+ T cells from blood. The receptor comes from an adult in good health and CMV-seronegative. This rearrangement joins TRBV4-3 to TRBJ1-5, with 8 bases fitting TRBD1. CDR3: CASSQDEGQGANQPQHF. The CDR3 DNA reads TGCGCCAGCAGCCAAGATGAAGGGCAGGGGGCGAATCAGCCCCAGCATTTT.